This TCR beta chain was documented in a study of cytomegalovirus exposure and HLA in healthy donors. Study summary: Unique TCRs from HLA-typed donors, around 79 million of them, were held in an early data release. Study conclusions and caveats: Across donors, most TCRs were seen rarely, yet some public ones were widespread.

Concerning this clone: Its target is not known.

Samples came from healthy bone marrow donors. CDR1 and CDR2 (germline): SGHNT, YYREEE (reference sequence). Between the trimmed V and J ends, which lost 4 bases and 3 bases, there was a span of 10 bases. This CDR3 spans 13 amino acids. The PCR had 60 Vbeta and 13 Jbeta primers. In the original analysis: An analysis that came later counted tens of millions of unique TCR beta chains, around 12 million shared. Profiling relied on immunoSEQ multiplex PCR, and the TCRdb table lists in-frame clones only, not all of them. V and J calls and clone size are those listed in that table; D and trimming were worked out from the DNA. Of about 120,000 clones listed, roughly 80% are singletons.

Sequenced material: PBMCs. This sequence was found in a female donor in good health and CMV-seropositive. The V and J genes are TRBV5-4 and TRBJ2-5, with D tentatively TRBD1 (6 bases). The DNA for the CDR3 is TGTGCCAGCAGCCCTGGACAGAAAGAGACCCAGTACTTC. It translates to CASSPGQKETQYF.